These T cell receptor beta chains were read from a single sample in a study of shared clonotypes between healthy human individuals. Some clones are missing from TCRdb's copy, which holds only in-frame ones; the method was immunoSEQ multiplex PCR. The sample lists 1,400,000 or so clones; 98% were seen once. Sequencing was performed on naive CD4+ T cells sorted from blood. The receptors shown here come from a man aged 25 to 45 in good health. Both conserved end residues are part of each CDR3. D genes are given only for firm matches. Size is stated for part of the rows, as once, few or many counts, or as a class when the clone is expanded.

v_gene	d_gene	j_gene	abundance	CDR3nt	CDR3aa
TRBV5-1	.	TRBJ1-5	.	TGCGCCAGCAGCGAGCAGGCCAGCAATCAGCCCCAGCATTTT	CASSEQASNQPQHF
TRBV28	.	TRBJ1-3	.	TGTGCCAGCAGTTTCGGTCTTGGAAACACCATATATTTT	CASSFGLGNTIYF
TRBV6-1	.	TRBJ2-7	.	TGTGCCAGCAGTGACAGGGTGGTCCACGAGCAGTACTTC	CASSDRVVHEQYF
TRBV11-2	.	TRBJ1-5	.	TGTGCCAGCAGCTTACCCCATCAGCCCCAGCATTTT	CASSLPHQPQHF
TRBV7-2	TRBD2	TRBJ2-7	.	TGTGCCAGCAGCTTACAGCGGGAGAATTCCTACGAGCAGTACTTC	CASSLQRENSYEQYF
TRBV7-9	.	TRBJ2-7	.	TGTGCCAGCAGGAGGAAGCAGAAAGCCTACGAGCAGTACTTC	CASRRKQKAYEQYF
TRBV15	.	TRBJ2-3	.	TGTGCCACCAGTCGGGCAGACTATACGCAGTATTTT	CATSRADYTQYF
TRBV28	TRBD2	TRBJ2-7	.	TGTGCCAGCGTAGCGGGAGGAAGTTACGAGCAGTACTTC	CASVAGGSYEQYF
TRBV5-1	.	TRBJ2-7	.	TGCGCCAGCAGCTTGGCGTCAGTTTCCTACGAGCAGTACTTC	CASSLASVSYEQYF
TRBV5-1	.	TRBJ1-4	.	TGCGCCAGCAGCCCGTCAGGACGTGGGGGTGAAAAACTGTTTTTT	CASSPSGRGGEKLFF
TRBV11-3	.	TRBJ2-1	.	TGTGCCAGCAGCTTAGTGCCTAGCACAAATGAGCAGTTCTTC	CASSLVPSTNEQFF
TRBV10-2	.	TRBJ1-3	.	TGCGCCAGCAGTGAGTTAGCAGGGGCTGGAAACACCATATATTTT	CASSELAGAGNTIYF
TRBV11-2	.	TRBJ1-2	.	TGTGCCAGCAGCTTAGGGAGGCAGGGGTATGGCTACACCTTC	CASSLGRQGYGYTF
TRBV27	.	TRBJ2-5	.	TGTGCCAGCAGAAGTGGAGGGGGGTGGGAGACCCAGTACTTC	CASRSGGGWETQYF
TRBV7-6	.	TRBJ2-3	once	TGTGCCAGCAGCTTAGCGCCGCGGGGTACCACAGATACGCAGTATTTT	CASSLAPRGTTDTQYF
TRBV7-6	.	TRBJ1-4	.	TGTGCCAGCAGCTCTATTTTCGGGAGGGGAACTAATGAAAAACTGTTTTTT	CASSSIFGRGTNEKLFF
TRBV5-5	.	TRBJ1-5	.	TGTGCCAGCAGCCCCGGGGGCCCCAGCAATCAGCCCCAGCATTTT	CASSPGGPSNQPQHF
TRBV9	.	TRBJ1-4	.	TGTGCCAGCAGCCCGGGGGTACCCACTAATGAAAAACTGTTTTTT	CASSPGVPTNEKLFF
TRBV29-1	.	TRBJ1-1	.	TGCAGCGTAAGCTTATCTGGGGCGGGGACTGAAGCTTTCTTT	CSVSLSGAGTEAFF
TRBV15	.	TRBJ2-3	.	TGTGCCACCAGCCGAGCAAGAGGGTGGACAGATACGCAGTATTTT	CATSRARGWTDTQYF
TRBV2	TRBD2	TRBJ2-7	.	TGTGCCAGCAACGGGAGGGGATCCTACGAGCAGTACTTC	CASNGRGSYEQYF
TRBV5-5	.	TRBJ2-1	.	TGTGCCAGCAGCTTGGGCGGATTTGCCTACAATGAGCAGTTCTTC	CASSLGGFAYNEQFF
TRBV27	.	TRBJ1-1	.	TGTGCCAGCAGTTTAAATATTAACACTGAAGCTTTCTTT	CASSLNINTEAFF
TRBV5-5	.	TRBJ1-5	once	TGTGCCAGCAGCTTGGATTTGGATCAGCCCCAGCATTTT	CASSLDLDQPQHF
TRBV30	TRBD2	TRBJ2-1	.	TGTGCCTGGAGCGGCGGGGGGGCGGAGTTCTTC	CAWSGGGAEFF
TRBV5-1	.	TRBJ2-7	once	TGCGCCAGCAGCAGTGGTCAGCCGAGGGAGCAGTACTTC	CASSSGQPREQYF
TRBV4-1	TRBD1	TRBJ1-5	.	TGCGCCAGCAGGCCCCGTACAGGGGGCACGATTAGCAATCAGCCCCAGCATTTT	CASRPRTGGTISNQPQHF
TRBV7-8	TRBD2	TRBJ2-7	.	TGTGCCAGCAGCCTAAGACTAGCGGGGCTTTCCTACGAGCAGTACTTC	CASSLRLAGLSYEQYF
TRBV6-1	.	TRBJ1-5	.	TGTGCCAGCAGTGAAGGGGCAGTTAGCAATCAGCCCCAGCATTTT	CASSEGAVSNQPQHF
TRBV10-1	TRBD2	TRBJ2-5	.	TGCGCCAGCAGTGCCGAAGTAGCGGGAGGAGGAGAGACCCAGTACTTC	CASSAEVAGGGETQYF
TRBV7-7	.	TRBJ2-7	.	TGTGCTAGCAGCTCAGGGACTGGATCCTACGAGCAGTACTTC	CASSSGTGSYEQYF
TRBV4-1	.	TRBJ2-1	.	TGCGCCAGCAGCCGCTTCAAACTTAGCTCCTACAATGAGCAGTTCTTC	CASSRFKLSSYNEQFF
TRBV28	.	TRBJ1-5	.	TGTGCCAGCAGATCGCCTCCCGGGGGTCAGCCCCAGCATTTT	CASRSPPGGQPQHF
TRBV29-1	TRBD1	TRBJ1-2	.	TGCAGCGGAAGCGGGACAGGGGGCTCTGGCTACACCTTC	CSGSGTGGSGYTF
TRBV7-2	.	TRBJ1-3	.	TGTGCCAGCAGCCCCTACCGGTCGGGTGGAAACACCATATATTTT	CASSPYRSGGNTIYF